These 16 T cell receptor beta chains were all obtained from the same sample, sequenced in a study of shared clonotypes between healthy human individuals. Generated by immunoSEQ multiplex PCR, the TCRdb table keeps only in-frame clones and is missing some. The sample holds 180,000 or so clones, over 80% seen once. Sequencing input: naive CD4+ T cells sorted from blood. Subset noted: CD45RA+ positively selected. These receptors came from a woman in her 30s in good health.

This chain uses TRBV19 with TRBJ2-2; D call uncertain. Germline V gives CDR1 LNHDA, CDR2 SQIVND (reference sequence). CDR3 length: 15 amino acids. V gave up 0 bases and J gave up 0 bases, with 5 bases separating them. The CDR3 DNA reads as TGTGCCAGTAGTATAGACGGGTCGAACACCGGGGAGCTGTTTTTT. This sequence encodes CASSIDGSNTGELFF.

This chain connects TRBV11-2 to TRBJ2-7, with 8 bases identical to TRBD2. The CDR3 is made up of 17 amino acids. Germline V gene sequence: CDR1 SGHAT, CDR2 FQNNGV. J lost 0 bases, V lost 1 base, and 8 bases had no gene match. This CDR3 is CASSLGPTSAGSYEQYF. In nucleotides, the CDR3 is TGTGCCAGCAGCTTAGGGCCGACTAGCGCGGGCTCCTACGAGCAGTACTTC.

The rearrangement links TRBV7-9 to TRBJ2-5; 7 positions agree with TRBD1. The germline V gene has CDR1 SEHNR and CDR2 FQNEAQ (reference sequence). J lost 5 bases, V lost 5 bases, and 8 bases had no gene match. The CDR3 covers 14 residues. The CDR3 DNA sequence: TGTGCCAGCAGCATTACAGGGGTGGGGGAGACCCAGTACTTC. This encodes CASSITGVGETQYF.

The V and J genes are TRBV6-5 and TRBJ1-6; D call uncertain. Germline V lookup: CDR1 MNHEY, CDR2 SVGAGI. The CDR3 is 16 amino acids. V lost 0 bases and J 7 bases, leaving 13 bases between the germline ends. The CDR3 DNA is TGTGCCAGCAGTTACTCCGGGTCGCTGGGCAATTCACCCCTCCACTTT. Protein sequence: CASSYSGSLGNSPLHF.

This chain joins TRBV4-2 and TRBJ2-3, with D perhaps matching TRBD2 (6 bases). Trimming removed 1 base from V and 4 bases from J, with 15 bases in between. CDR1 and CDR2 from the germline V gene are LGHNA and YNFKEQ. The CDR3 runs 16 residues. Here the CDR3 reads CASSQGTASGADTQYF. Written as DNA, the CDR3 is TGTGCCAGCAGCCAAGGCACGGCCTCGGGGGCAGATACGCAGTATTTT.

The chain is built from TRBV5-6 and TRBJ2-3; perhaps TRBD2 as D (5 bases). Trimming took off 0 bases at V and 6 bases at J, with 11 bases between the two ends. The germline V gene has CDR1 SGHDT and CDR2 YYEEEE. CDR3 length equals 14 residues. The CDR3 bases are TGTGCCAGCAGCTTGGGGACTTATGCGGATACGCAGTATTTT. Its protein product is CASSLGTYADTQYF.

This sequence joins TRBV5-4 and TRBJ1-2, with 7 bases lining up with TRBD1. The CDR3 runs 14 residues. V was clipped by 3 bases and J by 8 bases; unmatched bases: 10. CDR1 and CDR2 from the germline V gene are SGHNT and YYREEE (reference sequence). The CDR3 DNA reads TGTGCCAGCAGCTCAACAAAGGGGGCAGGGGGCTACACCTTC. It specifies CASSSTKGAGGYTF.

The chain has TRBV18 and TRBJ2-3; D might be TRBD1 or TRBD2, each matching 5 bases. Trimming shortened V by 7 bases and J by 6 bases, and 17 bases separated the two germline ends. The germline V gene has CDR1 KGHSH and CDR2 LQKENI. This CDR3 spans 14 amino acids. This CDR3 reads CASYPGTRVDTQYF. The CDR3 nucleotides read TGTGCCAGCTATCCCGGGACCCGAGTGGATACGCAGTATTTT. The variable domain in full, completed from reference TRBV18 and TRBJ2-3, reads NAGVMQNPRHLVRRRGQEARLRCSPMKGHSHVYWYRQLPEEGLKFMVYLQKENIIDESGMPKERFSAEFPKEGPSILRIQQVVRGDSAAYFCASYPGTRVDTQYFGPGTRLTVL.

CDR3 bases: TGTGCCAGCAATTCGGGGAGCGAAACTGAAGCTTTCTTT. It translates to CASNSGSETEAFF. The chain carries TRBV2 and TRBJ1-1; D is ambiguous. Germline CDR1 and CDR2: SNHLY and FYNNEI. Trimming shortened V by 7 bases and J by 5 bases, and 14 bases separated the two germline ends. The CDR3 totals 13 residues.

This CDR3 is CSVLTTRREKLFF. The CDR3 DNA sequence: TGCAGCGTATTGACAACCAGGCGGGAAAAACTGTTTTTT. The V call is TRBV29-1, the J call TRBJ1-4; D is unresolved. Deletions cut 6 bases from V and 8 bases from J, with 16 bases between. The germline gives CDR1 SQVTM, CDR2 ANQGSEA. This CDR3 region has 13 residues.

V gene TRBV5-4 combines with J gene TRBJ2-2; 12 nucleotides match TRBD2. V was clipped by 0 bases and J by 6 bases; unmatched bases: 6. The CDR3 sequence is 17 residues long. The germline gives CDR1 SGHNT, CDR2 YYREEE (reference sequence). Here the CDR3 DNA reads TGTGCCAGCAGCTTGGTTCGACTAGCGGGAGACTCCGGGGAGCTGTTTTTT. This translates into CASSLVRLAGDSGELFF.

This clone was detected only a few times. The V call is TRBV7-9, the J call TRBJ2-7, with 7 positions matching TRBD2. J was trimmed by 2 bases and V by 5 bases; bases with no gene match: 6. The germline gives CDR1 SEHNR, CDR2 FQNEAQ (reference sequence). The CDR3 is 14 residues long. In nucleotides, the CDR3 is TGTGCCAGCAGCCCAATAGCGGGTACCTACGAGCAGTACTTC. The encoded protein is CASSPIAGTYEQYF.

The chain recombines TRBV7-2 with TRBJ2-5; 9 bases fit TRBD2. The J call may be wrong; the DNA end is better matched by TRBJ2-7. The CDR3 runs to 16 residues. CDR1 and CDR2 (germline): SGHTA, FQGNSA. CDR3: CASSLPGLATTYEQYF. CDR3 coding DNA: TGTGCCAGCAGCTTACCCGGACTAGCGACAACCTACGAGCAGTACTTC.

The CDR3 DNA follows: TGTGCCAGCAGCCGAACTAGCGGGACTAGCACAGATACGCAGTATTTT. This encodes CASSRTSGTSTDTQYF. The V and J genes are TRBV6-6 and TRBJ2-3, with 10 bases that match TRBD2. CDR1 is MNHNY, CDR2 SVGAGI, per germline (reference sequence). The junction had 6 bases not matched to a gene; V was cut back by 6 bases and J by 0 bases. This CDR3 spans 16 amino acids.

V gene TRBV7-6 combines with J gene TRBJ1-5; D is possibly TRBD1 (6 bases). V was shortened by 1 base and J by 6 bases, with 7 bases between the two germline ends. This CDR3 is built from 13 residues. Germline CDR1 is SGHVS and CDR2 is FNYEAQ. The CDR3 coding sequence is TGTGCCAGCAGCTTAGAGGGGGGTCAGCCCCAGCATTTT. It yields the protein CASSLEGGQPQHF.

This rearrangement joins TRBV19 to TRBJ2-6; tentative D call: TRBD2 (6 bases). Germline loops: CDR1 LNHDA, CDR2 SQIVND (reference sequence). Trimming cost V 7 bases and J 2 bases, with 12 bases left between them. The CDR3 extends over 15 amino acids. As DNA, the CDR3 is TGTGCCAGTACCCTTAGCGGAGCTGGGGCCAACGTCCTGACTTTC. It is translated as CASTLSGAGANVLTF.